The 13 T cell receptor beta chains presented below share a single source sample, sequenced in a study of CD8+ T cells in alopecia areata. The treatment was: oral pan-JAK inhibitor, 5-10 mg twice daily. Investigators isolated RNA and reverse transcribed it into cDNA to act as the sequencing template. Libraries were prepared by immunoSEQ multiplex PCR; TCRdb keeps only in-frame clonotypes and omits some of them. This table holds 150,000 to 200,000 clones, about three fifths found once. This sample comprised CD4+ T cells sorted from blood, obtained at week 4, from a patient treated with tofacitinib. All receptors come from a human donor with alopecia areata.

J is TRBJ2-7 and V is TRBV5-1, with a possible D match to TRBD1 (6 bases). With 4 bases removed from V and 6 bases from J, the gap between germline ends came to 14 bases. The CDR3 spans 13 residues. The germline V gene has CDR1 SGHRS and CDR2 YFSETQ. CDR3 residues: CASSLSTGFEQYF. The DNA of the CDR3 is TGCGCCAGCAGCCTCTCGACAGGATTCGAGCAGTACTTC.

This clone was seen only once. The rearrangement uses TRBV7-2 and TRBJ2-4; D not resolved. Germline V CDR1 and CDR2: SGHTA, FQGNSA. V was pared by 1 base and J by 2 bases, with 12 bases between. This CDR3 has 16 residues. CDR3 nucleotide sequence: TGTGCCAGCAGCTTAGTAGGGTCACTACCCAAAAACATTCAGTACTTC. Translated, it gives CASSLVGSLPKNIQYF.

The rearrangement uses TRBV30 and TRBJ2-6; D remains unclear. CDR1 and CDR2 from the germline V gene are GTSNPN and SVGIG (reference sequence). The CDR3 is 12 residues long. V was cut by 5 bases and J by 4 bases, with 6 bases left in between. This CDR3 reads CAWAEGANVLTF. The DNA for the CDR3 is TGTGCCTGGGCGGAAGGGGCCAACGTCCTGACTTTC.

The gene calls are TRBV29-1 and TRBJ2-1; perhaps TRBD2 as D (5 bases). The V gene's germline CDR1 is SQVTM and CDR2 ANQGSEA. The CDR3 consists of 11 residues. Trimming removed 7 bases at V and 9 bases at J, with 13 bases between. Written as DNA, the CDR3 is TGCAGCGCTATACTAGTTCTTGAGCAGTTCTTC. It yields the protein CSAILVLEQFF.

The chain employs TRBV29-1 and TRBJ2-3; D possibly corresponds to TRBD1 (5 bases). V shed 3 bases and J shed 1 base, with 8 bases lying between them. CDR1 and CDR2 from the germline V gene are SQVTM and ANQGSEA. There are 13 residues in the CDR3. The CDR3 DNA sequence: TGCAGCGTTGAGCAGGGTGGCACAGATACGCAGTATTTT. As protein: CSVEQGGTDTQYF.

CDR3 coding DNA: TGTGCCAGCAGCGGCCGACAGGAACCCAATTCACCCCTCCACTTT. This sequence encodes CASSGRQEPNSPLHF. The chain has TRBV9 and TRBJ1-6, with D maybe TRBD1 (6 bases). Trimming stripped 3 bases from V and 7 bases from J, with 14 bases between. CDR3 size: 15 residues. The germline V gene has CDR1 SGDLS and CDR2 YYNGEE.

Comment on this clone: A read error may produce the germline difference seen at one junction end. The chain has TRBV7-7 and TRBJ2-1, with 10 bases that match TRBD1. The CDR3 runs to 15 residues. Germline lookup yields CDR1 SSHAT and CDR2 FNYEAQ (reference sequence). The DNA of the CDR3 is TGTGCTAGCAGCTTAGAGGGACAGGGGTACAATGAGCAGTTCTTC. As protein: CASSLEGQGYNEQFF.

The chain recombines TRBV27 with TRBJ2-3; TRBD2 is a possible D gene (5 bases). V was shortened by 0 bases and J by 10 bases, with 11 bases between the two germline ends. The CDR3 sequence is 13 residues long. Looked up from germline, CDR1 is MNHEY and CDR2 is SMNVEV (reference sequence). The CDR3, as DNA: TGTGCCAGCAGTTTATCTCCTGCGAGGGCGCAGTATTTT. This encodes CASSLSPARAQYF.

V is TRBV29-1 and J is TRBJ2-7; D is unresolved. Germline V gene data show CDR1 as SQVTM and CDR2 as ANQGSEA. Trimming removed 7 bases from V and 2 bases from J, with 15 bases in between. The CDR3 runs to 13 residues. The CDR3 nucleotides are TGCAGCGCCGCCTACAAGAATACCTACGAGCAGTACTTC. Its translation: CSAAYKNTYEQYF.

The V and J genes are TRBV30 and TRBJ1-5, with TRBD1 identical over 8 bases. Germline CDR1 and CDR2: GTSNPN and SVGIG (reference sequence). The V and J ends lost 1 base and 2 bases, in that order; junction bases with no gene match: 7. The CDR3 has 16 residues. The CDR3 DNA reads TGTGCCTGGAGTGCCGACAGGGGTCTGGGCAATCAGCCCCAGCATTTT. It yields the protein CAWSADRGLGNQPQHF.

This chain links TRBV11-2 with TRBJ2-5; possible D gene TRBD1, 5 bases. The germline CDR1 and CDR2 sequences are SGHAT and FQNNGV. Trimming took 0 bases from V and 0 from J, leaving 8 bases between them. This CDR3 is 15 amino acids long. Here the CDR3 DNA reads TGTGCCAGCAGCTTAGAAGGGGCAGACCAAGAGACCCAGTACTTC. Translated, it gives CASSLEGADQETQYF.

DNA for the CDR3: TGTGCCTGGAGTGCTGGGGGGCCTCAGCCCCAGCATTTT. Residues: CAWSAGGPQPQHF. The gene calls are TRBV30 and TRBJ1-5, with D maybe TRBD1 (6 bases). V was shortened by 1 base and J by 6 bases, with 10 bases between the two germline ends. The CDR3 length is 13 residues. From germline, CDR1 is GTSNPN and CDR2 SVGIG (reference sequence).

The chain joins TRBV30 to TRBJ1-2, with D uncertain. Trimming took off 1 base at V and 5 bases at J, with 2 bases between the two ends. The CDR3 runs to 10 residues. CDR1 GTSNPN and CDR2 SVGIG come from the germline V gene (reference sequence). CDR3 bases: TGTGCCTGGAGTGGGTATGGCTACACCTTC. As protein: CAWSGYGYTF.